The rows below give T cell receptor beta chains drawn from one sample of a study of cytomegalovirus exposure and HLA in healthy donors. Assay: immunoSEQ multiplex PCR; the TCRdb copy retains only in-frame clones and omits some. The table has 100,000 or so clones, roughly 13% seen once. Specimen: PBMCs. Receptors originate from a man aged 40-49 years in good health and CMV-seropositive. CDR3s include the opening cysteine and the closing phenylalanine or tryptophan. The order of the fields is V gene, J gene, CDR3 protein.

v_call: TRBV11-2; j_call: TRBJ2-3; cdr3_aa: CASSLGPRLAGTDTQYF
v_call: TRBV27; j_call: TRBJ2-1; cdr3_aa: CASSWTGANEQFF
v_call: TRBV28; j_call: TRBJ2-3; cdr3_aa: CASSLGQLDTQYF
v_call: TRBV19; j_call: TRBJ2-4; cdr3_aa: CASSPRTFVGKNIQYF
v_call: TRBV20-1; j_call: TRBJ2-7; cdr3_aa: CSARVKHGQYF
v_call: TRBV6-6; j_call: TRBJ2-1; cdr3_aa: CASSYDGQGPYNEQFF
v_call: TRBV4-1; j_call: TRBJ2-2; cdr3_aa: CASSQRDKKTGELFF
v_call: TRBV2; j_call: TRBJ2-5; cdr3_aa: CASAGLLQETQYF
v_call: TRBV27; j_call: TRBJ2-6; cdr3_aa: CASMGRASSGANVLTF
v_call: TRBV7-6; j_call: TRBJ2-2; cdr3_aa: CASSLRRANTGELFF
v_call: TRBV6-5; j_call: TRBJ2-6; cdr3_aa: CASRTPTAGANVLTF
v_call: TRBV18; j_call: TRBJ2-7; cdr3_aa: CASSLYSYEQYF
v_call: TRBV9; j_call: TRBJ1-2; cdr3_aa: CASSPNALGVYGYTF
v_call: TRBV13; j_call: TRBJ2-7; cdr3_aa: CASSRHSGTSGISYEQYF
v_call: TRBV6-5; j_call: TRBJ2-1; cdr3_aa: CASSYSTLADYNEQFF
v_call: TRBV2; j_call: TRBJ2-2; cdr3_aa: CASPLADNTGELFF
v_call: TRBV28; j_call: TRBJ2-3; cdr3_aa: CASRSGQGETDTQYF
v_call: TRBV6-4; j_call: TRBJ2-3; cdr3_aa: CASSDGTSDTDTQYF